This is a list of T cell receptor beta chains from one sample in a study of T cells in Graves' hyperthyroidism and ophthalmopathy. TCRdb re-derived calls from the multiplex PCR reads in MiXCR, one entry per CDR3 protein. The profile shows some 420,000 distinct CDR3 sequences, about an eighth of them singletons. The sequencing sample was made of blood. These TCRs come from a woman aged 18-29 years with Graves' hyperthyroidism. The CDR3 runs from the conserved cysteine through the conserved F or W. Fields, in order: D gene, V gene, clone size, J gene, CDR3 DNA, CDR3 protein. The D gene is left open where the match is weak. Clone sizes are given selectively: once, few, many, or a class where the clone is expanded.

.,TRBV6-1,many,TRBJ1-1,TGTGCCAGCAGTGGGGGCAGGGGACGTGAAGCTTTCTTT,CASSGGRGREAFF
TRBD2,TRBV3-1,many,TRBJ2-7,TGTGCCAGCAGCCAAGAAGTGAGCGGGAAAAGCCCTTTCGAGCAGTACTTC,CASSQEVSGKSPFEQYF
TRBD1,TRBV15,many,TRBJ2-7,TGTGCCACCAGCGGGGAGGACAGGGGCTCCTACGAGCAGTACTTC,CATSGEDRGSYEQYF
.,TRBV7-9,many,TRBJ1-4,TGTGCCAGCAGCTTTAACAGCCATAATGAAAAACTGTTTTTT,CASSFNSHNEKLFF
TRBD2,TRBV27,many,TRBJ2-1,TGTGCCAGCAGTTTTCTAGCGGGATCCTACAATGAGCAGTTCTTC,CASSFLAGSYNEQFF
TRBD1,TRBV6-1,.,TRBJ2-7,TGTGCCAGCAGTGAAGACAGGGGGTTTTACGAGCGGTACTTC,CASSEDRGFYERYF
.,TRBV7-9,many,TRBJ2-7,TGTGCCAGCAGCCCCAACCCCTACGAGCAGTACTTC,CASSPNPYEQYF
TRBD2,TRBV6-2/TRBV6-3,many,TRBJ2-5,TGTGCCAGCAGTTACTTAGCGGGAGAAGAGACCCAGTACTTC,CASSYLAGEETQYF
TRBD1,TRBV12-3/TRBV12-4,many,TRBJ1-1,TGTGCCAGCACTATGACAGGGGGCAAGACTGAAGCTTTCTTT,CASTMTGGKTEAFF
TRBD2,TRBV7-3,.,TRBJ2-2,TGTGCCAGCAGCCCGACGAGCGGGAGCGGCACCGGGGAGCTGTTTTTT,CASSPTSGSGTGELFF
.,TRBV29-1,many,TRBJ1-2,TGCAGCGTGGTGACGGGGAATGGCTACACCTTC,CSVVTGNGYTF
.,TRBV12-3/TRBV12-4,many,TRBJ1-2,TGTGCCAGCAGTCCGACCCGAGGGTATGGCTACACCTTC,CASSPTRGYGYTF
TRBD1,TRBV30,many,TRBJ2-7,TGTGCCTGGGTCAGGGGGTCCTACGAGCAGTACTTC,CAWVRGSYEQYF
.,TRBV2,.,TRBJ1-1,TGTGCCAGCTATCAGGGGCTGGGGACTGAAGCTTTCTTT,CASYQGLGTEAFF
TRBD2,TRBV3-1,.,TRBJ2-5,TGTGCCAGCAGCCGGGGACTAGCGGCAACAGAGACCCAGTACTTC,CASSRGLAATETQYF
TRBD2,TRBV27,many,TRBJ2-2,TGTGCCAGCCGCAATCTGGGACTAGCGGGAGGGGGACGAACCGGGGAGCTGTTTTTT,CASRNLGLAGGGRTGELFF
.,TRBV5-5,many,TRBJ2-1,TGTGCCAGCAGCTTGGGGACAGACACCTACAATGAGCAGTTCTTC,CASSLGTDTYNEQFF
TRBD2,TRBV3-1,.,TRBJ2-3,TGTGCCAGCAGCCAACTTCCGACTAGCACAGGTACGCAGTATTTT,CASSQLPTSTGTQYF